This section outlines one T cell receptor beta chain sequence together with its context. The antigen is undetermined. Healthy individuals who donated bone marrow served as the donors. These data are taken from a study of cytomegalovirus exposure and HLA in healthy donors. Points from the study as a whole: Roughly uniform sequencing depth across donors was assumed, possibly incorrectly. A later analysis reportedly identified an Asian-associated ancestry cluster as carrying fewer N-insertions than the approximately 670-donor mean.

The CDR3 extends over 14 amino acids. Deletions cut 2 bases from V and 0 bases from J, with 5 bases between. CDR1 and CDR2 from the germline V gene are SGHTA and FQGTGA. The study ran its PCR with 60 Vbeta and 13 Jbeta primers. Sequenced by immunoSEQ multiplex PCR; TCRdb stores in-frame clones only, minus some. The sample lists approximately 160,000 clones; more than 65% were seen once. The sample taken for sequencing was PBMCs. This chain uses TRBV7-3 with TRBJ2-1; unclear D gene. The receptor was derived from a young woman in good health and CMV-seronegative. The CDR3 loop is CASSLGRSYNEQFF. The CDR3 coding sequence is TGTGCCAGCAGCTTAGGGCGCTCCTACAATGAGCAGTTCTTC.